This TCR beta chain was found in a study of regulatory T cells in long-lasting Graves disease. In the study overall: Antithyroid drugs had been taken by newly diagnosed Graves' patients for under 3 months.

Points from the study as a whole: Segments TRBV28, TRBJ1-2 and TRBJ2-5 showed preferential usage in persistent disease. Persistent Graves' patients showed reduced TCR diversity versus newly diagnosed patients.

This clonotype appeared many times. Antigen unknown. The TCR beta library used iRepertoire HTBI primers with Arm-PCR amplification of CDR3. TCRdb passed the multiplex PCR reads through MiXCR, listing each CDR3 protein once. The sample carries hundreds of thousands of distinct CDR3 sequences, 15% to 20% recorded once. The CDR3 runs to 13 residues. The trim removed 8 bases at V and 6 bases at J, leaving 4 bases unmatched. Germline V CDR1 and CDR2: MNHNS, SASEGT. Time point described: newly diagnosed GD, antithyroid drugs for less than 3 months. Extracted RNA from PBMCs served as the source of the TCR library. Patients were from an endocrinology department in Xi'an, China.

The sequenced sample was peripheral blood mononuclear cells (PBMCs), obtained at new diagnosis, from a patient treated with antithyroid drugs. V usage is TRBV6-1 and J usage is TRBJ2-1; TRBD2 matches at 10 bases. This receptor was taken from a female donor with Graves disease. The CDR3 here is CASEIAGGNEQFF. For the CDR3, the DNA is TGTGCCAGCGAGATAGCGGGAGGCAATGAGCAGTTCTTC.